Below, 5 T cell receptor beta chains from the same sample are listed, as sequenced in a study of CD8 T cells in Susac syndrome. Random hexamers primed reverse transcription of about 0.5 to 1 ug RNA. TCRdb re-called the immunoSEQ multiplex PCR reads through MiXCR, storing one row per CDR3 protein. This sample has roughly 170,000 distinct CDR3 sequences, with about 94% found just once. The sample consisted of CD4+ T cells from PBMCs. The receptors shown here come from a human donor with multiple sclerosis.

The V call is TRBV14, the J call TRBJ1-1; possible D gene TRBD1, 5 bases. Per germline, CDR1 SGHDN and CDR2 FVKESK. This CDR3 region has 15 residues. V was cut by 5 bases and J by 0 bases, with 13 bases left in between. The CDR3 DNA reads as TGTGCCAGCAGCGAAGGAGGGACGGTGAACACTGAAGCTTTCTTT. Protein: CASSEGGTVNTEAFF.

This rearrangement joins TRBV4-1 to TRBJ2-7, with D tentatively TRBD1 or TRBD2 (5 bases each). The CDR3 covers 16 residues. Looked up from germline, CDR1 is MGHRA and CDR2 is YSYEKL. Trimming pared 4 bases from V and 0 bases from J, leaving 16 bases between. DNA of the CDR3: TGCGCCAGCAGCCCCCGGGACGGATCCCTCTCCTACGAGCAGTACTTC. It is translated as CASSPRDGSLSYEQYF.

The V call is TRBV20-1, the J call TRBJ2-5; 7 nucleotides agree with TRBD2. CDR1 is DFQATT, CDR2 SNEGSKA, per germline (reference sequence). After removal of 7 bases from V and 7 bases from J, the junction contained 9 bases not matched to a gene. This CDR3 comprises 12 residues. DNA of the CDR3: TGCAGTGGAGTAGGCACGGGGGGGACCCAGTACTTC. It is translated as CSGVGTGGTQYF.

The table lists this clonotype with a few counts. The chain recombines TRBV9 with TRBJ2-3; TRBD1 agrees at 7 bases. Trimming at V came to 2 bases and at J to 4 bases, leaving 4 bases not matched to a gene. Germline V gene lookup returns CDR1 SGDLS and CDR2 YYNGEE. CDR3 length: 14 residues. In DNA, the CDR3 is TGTGCCAGCAGCGTGCGACAGGGCGCAGATACGCAGTATTTT. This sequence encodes CASSVRQGADTQYF.

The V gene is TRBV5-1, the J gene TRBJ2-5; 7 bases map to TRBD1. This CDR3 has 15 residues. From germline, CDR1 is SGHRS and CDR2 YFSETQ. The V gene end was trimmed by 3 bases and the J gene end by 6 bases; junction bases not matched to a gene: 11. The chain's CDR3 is CASSSETGWEKTQYF. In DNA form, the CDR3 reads TGCGCCAGCAGCTCGGAGACAGGGTGGGAGAAGACCCAGTACTTC.